The sequence of this T cell receptor (beta chain) was determined in a study of cytomegalovirus exposure and HLA in healthy donors (dated by TCRdb to the late 2010s). Concerning the study at large: An earlier analysis of roughly 630 of the donors reported approximately 270 Gb of sequence data and 100 million to 140 million unique TCR beta sequences from about 179 million T cells. Rather than using new phenotypic data, the later analysis identified candidate immune exposures from TCR beta sequences and from how often those sequences occurred across donors. Genome-wide SNP genotypes for about three fifths of the roughly 670 donors were used in a later genetic analysis, which treated that subset as a discovery cohort. HLA typing covered class I and class II loci at four-digit resolution. Along with the roughly 670-subject first cohort, a separate validation cohort of roughly 110 different subjects was used. On average, roughly 250,000 unique TCR beta nucleotide sequences were sequenced per donor among some 420 genotyped donors of the cohort, with roughly 18% of those sequences being non-productive. Of the 300 to 400 genotyped donors, roughly 80% fell in the genetic ancestry cluster associated with self-reported Caucasian donors. All discovery cohort repertoires had been generated on a single sequencing platform. Typing coverage differed by locus: A, B, C, DRB1 and DQB1 were typed in roughly 620-630 donors, DQA1 in about 510, DPA1 in 600 to 610, and DPB1 in approximately 450. To study patterns of TCR occurrence, a later analysis re-analyzed previously published TCR beta repertoires from just over 650 donors and added high-resolution HLA genotyping. Using immunosequencing, the study profiled T cell repertoires from 666 subjects and related those repertoires to cytomegalovirus serostatus. The study aimed to test whether cataloging public T cell receptors could reveal signatures of past pathogen exposure. An earlier analysis of 587 of the donors applied high-throughput TCR beta sequencing to assess whether each TCR beta V gene segment acted as functional or pseudogenic. Donor age, sex, ethnicity and CMV serostatus were compiled alongside the repertoire data. High-throughput TCR immunosequencing, statistical association of individual TCRs with disease status, and machine learning were combined to predict cytomegalovirus infection status. Roughly 5 DR-DQ haplotypes were treated as single units for association and clustering because of strong linkage in the cohort. Approximately 310 gigabases of sequencing data and approximately 85 million unique TCR sequences were included in an early release covering about 700 HLA-typed donors.

In total, fewer than 750 healthy bone marrow donors made up the cohort. Cohort members were all nominally healthy when sampled, although unrecorded immune exposures were likely present. The donor tested CMV seronegative, placing the donor among the 350 or so seronegative members of the cohort. Each donor provided a peripheral blood sample, and peripheral blood mononuclear cells were used for TCR beta sequencing. The Qiagen DNeasy Blood Extraction Kit was used to extract genomic DNA from the blood cell samples. V trim: 6 bases; J trim: 6 bases; unmatched bases: 10. CDR1 is given as MNHNS and CDR2 as SASEGT, both from the germline V gene. The CDR3 numbers 15 residues from cysteine through phenylalanine. The kept DNA is CDR3 alone, 45 bases in frame from the first base. Paper-wide results and their limitations: Most TCR sequences were observed very rarely across donors, whereas some public TCRs were present in many individuals. In an earlier analysis of around 600 of the donors, most TCR beta V segments appeared in productive rearrangements about 87% or about 30% of the time, broadly matching IMGT annotations. At a false discovery rate of 0.05, a later analysis linked under 20,000 TCR beta sequences to specific HLA alleles. Because some donors lacked HLA typing at each locus, the association tests relied only on the typed subset. Most CMV-associated TCR beta chains appeared to be HLA-restricted in a later analysis, and the HLA associations seemed to be driven largely by CMV exposure. This cohort had only TCR beta chains sequenced, and the lack of alpha or paired-chain data limited which features could be detected. It was suggested by the authors that the approach could potentially be generalized to other disease states and immunological phenotypes. In a later analysis, several top co-occurrence clusters were reported to appear linked to parvovirus B19, influenza, CMV and Epstein-Barr virus. A few of the identified cytomegalovirus-associated TCR beta chains were confirmed in vitro to be specific for cytomegalovirus antigens. Compared with the roughly 710-donor mean, donors in an Asian-associated ancestry cluster had fewer N-insertions in productive TCRs, according to a later genetic analysis. For the cohort, immune exposure information was limited to CMV serostatus. The study gave a list of under 200 TCR beta chains associated with cytomegalovirus. Assigning TCR associations to individual alleles was difficult when HLA alleles, especially DR and DQ, strongly co-occurred. In a later analysis, the rate of TCR association differed among HLA loci, with DRB1 alleles having the most associated TCRs and HLA-C alleles having the fewest. The 87-base-pair reads could not distinguish some IMGT-functional V segments, including TRBV6-2 and TRBV6-3, so those segments were excluded. A group of highly shared sequence variants was considered likely to be a technical artifact of the sequencing pipeline. Presence/absence analyses assumed roughly uniform sequencing depth across donors, an assumption that may not hold. An association between a missense DCLRE1C variant and V-gene and J-gene trimming of TCR beta chains was found in a later genetic analysis and replicated in an independent cohort. Linkage disequilibrium might explain the correlated functional status among segregating V segments, but an unknown experimental factor could not be excluded. Compared with equally common non-associated chains, HLA-associated TCR beta chains in a later analysis were more clonally expanded and had lower generation probabilities. The earlier analysis of 587 of the donors excluded roughly 16 rarely observed V segments, including chromosome 9 orphons, because counts were too low. The classifier was reported to diagnose cytomegalovirus status with high specificity and sensitivity in both the original and validation cohorts. A further reported finding was that TCR beta sequences accurately predicted the HLA-A and HLA-B alleles for most subjects in the first cohort.

The library came from the immunoSEQ multiplex PCR assay. For the multiplex PCR, a mixture combining 60 forward primers for TCR Vbeta segments and 13 reverse primers for TCR Jbeta segments was used. The CDR3 region of rearranged TCR beta genes was amplified from genomic DNA by a multiplex PCR assay. On the Illumina HiSeq System, the amplified TCR beta libraries were sequenced as 87-base-pair reads. As for the authors' bioinformatics: A later analysis tallied tens of millions of unique TCR beta chains across the roughly 610 repertoires, and about 10 million of those chains were shared by two or more donors. A nearest-neighbor algorithm error-corrected the raw reads and collapsed the reads into unique sequences, merging closely related sequences to remove PCR and sequencing errors. CDR3 sequences were aligned to IMGT reference sequences to assign V, D and J gene segments. For a sequence to be retained, at least a six-nucleotide match to both a V gene segment and a J gene segment was required. A rearrangement counted as productive if the CDR3 had no stop codons and remained in frame with V and J, and every other rearrangement counted as non-productive. CDR3 was defined by IMGT convention, running from the second conserved V-encoded cysteine to the conserved J-encoded phenylalanine. In an earlier analysis of approximately 590 of the donors, sequences lacking an unambiguous match to a single V gene segment were excluded. An earlier analysis of fewer than 650 of the donors classified V segments as functional when productive rearrangements were above 56.7% and as segregating when the standard deviation between donors was above 5%. To diagnose cytomegalovirus status from the catalog of TCR beta chain sequences, a statistical classification framework was built. In a later analysis, TCR nucleotide sequences were compared against IMGT/GENE-DB human TR gene sequences so that V and J genes could be assigned. In a later analysis, CDR3 sequences and most-parsimonious VDJ recombination scenarios were assigned using the TCRdist pipeline. In a later analysis, each TCR beta chain was defined by its CDR3 amino acid sequence together with its V-gene family, and reads lacking a unique V-gene family were excluded. As a way to deal with suspected cross-contamination and a sequencing artifact, a later analysis dropped 500 to 700 nucleotide sequences that were highly shared and had low generation probability. A later analysis calculated a clonal expansion index for each public chain from normalized within-repertoire ranks of inferred template counts. A later analysis computed generation probabilities with a VDJ recombination model fitted to out-of-frame rearrangements, and checked the results against IGoR. In a later analysis, hypergeometric tests were used to score TCR-TCR, TCR-HLA and TCR-CMV co-occurrence, with a repertoire-size bias correction applied to TCR pairs. In a later analysis, false discovery rates were estimated by permuting HLA or CMV assignments 20 times. In a later analysis, co-occurring TCRs were grouped using DBSCAN, and TCRdist sequence similarity was added for clustering within HLA-allele-positive subsets. Repertoires with fewer than 30,000 or more than 120,000 public chains, plus five repertoires with anomalous nucleotide sharing, were excluded from co-occurrence clustering. The table was pulled from immuneACCESS by TCRdb, which kept in-frame rearrangements only. Such tables lose some clones; where checked, under half of the loss comes from unresolved V genes, and the rest has no known cause. The V and J calls and clone size are taken from that table; D and trimming were inferred from the DNA. The sample table contains 95,000 to 130,000 clones; only one count was recorded for 9.5% of them. Roughly 3.1% of the sample lies in the top ten.

Points on this clone: There is no known antigen for this receptor. Per-base quality was not reported, and no clone a single base away is much larger than it.

The chain uses TRBV6-1 and TRBJ2-2, with 7 central nucleotides matching TRBD2. What was sequenced was PBMCs. The TCR originated in a man younger than 45 in good health and CMV-seronegative. The nucleotide sequence is TGTGCCAGCAGCGCCTGGGGGGGGGAGGCCGGGGAGCTGTTTTTT. It translates to CASSAWGGEAGELFF.